The 23 T cell receptor beta chains in this list originate from one sample, sequenced in a study of CD8 T cells in Susac syndrome. Reverse transcription of about 0.5 to 1 ug RNA was performed with random hexamers. TCRdb reanalysed the immunoSEQ multiplex PCR reads using MiXCR and keeps one entry per CDR3 protein. The repertoire holds about 240,000 distinct CDR3 sequences, with 90% to 97% as singletons. Specimen: CD4+ T cells from PBMCs. These receptors were obtained from a human donor with Susac syndrome.

J is TRBJ2-5 and V is TRBV20-1; TRBD2 matches 10 bases. CDR1 and CDR2 (germline): DFQATT, SNEGSKA (reference sequence). The CDR3 is made up of 15 amino acids. J lost 5 bases, V lost 1 base, and 7 bases had no gene match. The chain's CDR3 is CSARVASGSRETQYF. The CDR3 region has the DNA TGCAGTGCTAGAGTTGCTAGCGGGAGTCGGGAGACCCAGTACTTC.

The chain carries TRBV3-1 and TRBJ2-7, with D perhaps matching TRBD2 (6 bases). This CDR3 is 14 amino acids long. CDR1 and CDR2 (germline): LGHDT, YNNKEL (reference sequence). Trimming stripped 6 bases from V and 0 bases from J, with 12 bases between. The CDR3 region has the DNA TGTGCCAGCAGGGCGCGGGGAAACTCCTACGAGCAGTACTTC. It codes for CASRARGNSYEQYF.

V is TRBV29-1 and J is TRBJ2-5; perhaps TRBD2 as D (6 bases). From germline, CDR1 is SQVTM and CDR2 ANQGSEA. The V end was cut by 8 bases, the J end by 0 bases, with 16 bases between. The CDR3 covers 14 residues. The CDR3 DNA is TGCAGCCACTCGGCAGGGAGGTACCAAGAGACCCAGTACTTC. Translation gives CSHSAGRYQETQYF.

This clonotype was counted once. The J gene is TRBJ2-1, the V gene TRBV5-1, with D perhaps TRBD1 (5 bases). Per the germline V gene, CDR1 is SGHRS and CDR2 is YFSETQ. The germline V and J ends were trimmed by 6 bases and 4 bases, with 14 bases remaining between them. The CDR3 has 14 residues. CDR3 residues: CASKGDPSYNEQFF. In DNA form, the CDR3 reads TGCGCCAGCAAAGGGGATCCCTCTTACAATGAGCAGTTCTTC.

J is TRBJ2-4 and V is TRBV15; tentative D call: TRBD2 (5 bases). The CDR3 is 14 residues long. Trimming cost V 2 bases and J 6 bases, with 11 bases left between them. The V gene's germline CDR1 is LNHNV and CDR2 YYDKDF (reference sequence). CDR3 amino acids: CATSRLLDLNIQYF. CDR3 sequence (DNA): TGTGCCACCAGCAGACTACTAGACCTAAACATTCAGTACTTC.

This clonotype showed up just once. The V gene is TRBV6-5, the J gene TRBJ2-5; TRBD2 is a possible D gene (8 bases). Trimming removed 0 bases at V and 7 bases at J, with 30 bases between. Germline values: CDR1 MNHEY, CDR2 SVGAGI. The CDR3 extends over 20 amino acids. The CDR3 DNA is TGTGCCAGCAGTTACTCGAAGTCCCAGGGGGGAGTCGGGGCGGGGGGGACCCAGTACTTC. Protein: CASSYSKSQGGVGAGGTQYF.

The chain couples TRBV20-1 to TRBJ1-2, with TRBD1 identical over 7 bases. V was clipped by 6 bases and J by 6 bases; unmatched bases: 13. CDR1 DFQATT and CDR2 SNEGSKA come from the germline V gene (reference sequence). The CDR3 has 14 residues. In nucleotides, the CDR3 is TGCAGTGCCCAGGGGGATGGCGGGACCCATGGCTACACCTTC. Translation gives CSAQGDGGTHGYTF.

The chain has TRBV29-1 and TRBJ2-2, with 8 bases aligning to TRBD2. Germline V gene lookup returns CDR1 SQVTM and CDR2 ANQGSEA. The CDR3 sequence is 15 residues long. V trimming: 5 bases; J trimming: 7 bases; junction bases outside the gene matches: 12. CDR3 amino acids: CSVMESGSGIGELFF. The CDR3 DNA follows: TGCAGCGTTATGGAAAGCGGGAGTGGAATCGGGGAGCTGTTTTTT.

V gene TRBV5-4 combines with J gene TRBJ2-7; 7 nucleotides match TRBD2. The junction had 4 bases not matched to a gene; V was cut back by 4 bases and J by 0 bases. CDR1 and CDR2 from the germline V gene are SGHNT and YYREEE (reference sequence). This CDR3 has 14 residues. The CDR3 protein is CASSGGDYSYEQYF. The CDR3 nucleotides read TGTGCCAGCAGCGGAGGGGACTACTCCTACGAGCAGTACTTC.

The chain carries TRBV7-8 and TRBJ2-2; D may be TRBD1 (5 bases). Germline V gene lookup returns CDR1 SGHVS and CDR2 FQNEAQ. The V gene lost 2 bases and the J gene lost 1 base, with 8 bases spanning the gap. The CDR3 covers 15 residues. CDR3 in DNA: TGTGCCAGCAGCTTACCAGGGCTGAACACCGGGGAGCTGTTTTTT. Its protein product is CASSLPGLNTGELFF.

This chain links TRBV15 with TRBJ2-5, with 7 bases matching TRBD1. Germline V gene data show CDR1 as LNHNV and CDR2 as YYDKDF (reference sequence). V was clipped by 0 bases and J by 5 bases; unmatched bases: 6. This CDR3 is built from 15 residues. The chain's CDR3 is CATSRDPGRGETQYF. CDR3 DNA: TGTGCCACCAGCAGAGATCCGGGCAGGGGGGAGACCCAGTACTTC.

The V gene is TRBV19, the J gene TRBJ2-5, with TRBD1 matching 10 bases. Per the germline V gene, CDR1 is LNHDA and CDR2 is SQIVND (reference sequence). Trimming removed 5 bases from V and 1 base from J; junction bases left unmatched: 4. The CDR3 runs 15 residues. CDR3 sequence reads: CASSVRQGAQETQYF. CDR3 coding DNA: TGTGCCAGTAGTGTAAGACAGGGGGCCCAAGAGACCCAGTACTTC.

In its sample, this clonotype was seen once. This chain joins TRBV12-3 or TRBV12-4 and TRBJ1-1, with unresolved D. This CDR3 has 13 residues. Deletions cut 6 bases from V and 7 bases from J, with 15 bases between. CDR3 coding DNA: TGTGCCAGCAGCTTAAACGGATTAGGTGAAGCTTTCTTT. It is translated as CASSLNGLGEAFF.

The chain is built from TRBV29-1 and TRBJ1-1; 7 bases are a match to TRBD1. The CDR3 is 11 amino acids. Trimming removed 7 bases from V and 10 bases from J; junction bases left unmatched: 9. Germline CDR1 SQVTM, CDR2 ANQGSEA. In DNA, the CDR3 is TGCAGCGCCGAAGGGGGCGCGGGAGCTTTCTTT. Its translation: CSAEGGAGAFF.

The chain couples TRBV9 to TRBJ2-1; TRBD2 agrees at 12 bases. V trimming: 4 bases; J trimming: 6 bases; junction bases outside the gene matches: 8. Germline V gives CDR1 SGDLS, CDR2 YYNGEE. The CDR3 is 16 amino acids. The CDR3 DNA follows: TGTGCCAGCAGCCTGCGGACTAGCGGGACAGGCAATGAGCAGTTCTTC. Translating it yields CASSLRTSGTGNEQFF.

The V gene is TRBV29-1, the J gene TRBJ2-3; 9 bases fit TRBD2. The CDR3 loop spans 14 amino acids. V was pared by 5 bases and J by 0 bases, with 3 bases of the junction left unmatched. Germline V gene data show CDR1 as SQVTM and CDR2 as ANQGSEA. The CDR3 sequence: CSVRTSGSTDTQYF. The CDR3 DNA is TGCAGCGTTCGTACTAGCGGGAGCACAGATACGCAGTATTTT.

This rearrangement joins TRBV30 to TRBJ1-4; D unclear. V lost 1 base, J lost 2 bases, and 8 bases lay in between. This CDR3 comprises 14 residues. Germline CDR1 GTSNPN, CDR2 SVGIG (reference sequence). CDR3: CAWSAGTTNEKLFF. The CDR3 coding sequence is TGTGCCTGGAGTGCGGGTACGACTAATGAAAAACTGTTTTTT.

This rearrangement joins TRBV18 to TRBJ1-5; D perhaps matches TRBD1 (5 bases). CDR1 and CDR2 (germline): KGHSH, LQKENI. V was cut by 3 bases and J by 0 bases, with 9 bases left in between. The CDR3 runs 15 residues. CDR3 residues: CASSPSRGSNQPQHF. Here the CDR3 DNA reads TGTGCCAGCTCACCCTCGAGGGGTAGCAATCAGCCCCAGCATTTT.

The V call is TRBV7-9, the J call TRBJ2-3; D uncertain. Germline V gene data show CDR1 as SEHNR and CDR2 as FQNEAQ (reference sequence). Trimming took off 5 bases at V and 0 bases at J, with 12 bases between the two ends. The CDR3 extends over 15 amino acids. CDR3: CASSDGQPSTDTQYF. CDR3 coding DNA: TGTGCCAGCAGCGATGGGCAGCCTAGCACAGATACGCAGTATTTT. Full variable domain (rest looked up from reference TRBV7-9 and TRBJ2-3): DTGVSQNPRHKITKRGQNVTFRCDPISEHNRLYWYRQTLGQGPEFLTYFQNEAQLEKSRLLSDRFSAERPKGSFSTLEIQRTEQGDSAMYLCASSDGQPSTDTQYFGPGTRLTVL.

CDR3 nucleotides: TGTGCCAGCAGCGACCCCACTAGCGGGAGAAGGAATGAGCAGTTCTTC. This sequence encodes CASSDPTSGRRNEQFF. The chain carries TRBV14 and TRBJ2-1; 11 positions match TRBD2. CDR1 and CDR2 from the germline V gene are SGHDN and FVKESK. V gave up 5 bases and J gave up 7 bases; unmatched junction bases: 10. The CDR3 contains 16 residues.

Here the CDR3 reads CASSPPGAGAGVYEQFF. The CDR3 DNA reads as TGTGCCAGCTCACCACCGGGGGCAGGAGCGGGAGTTTATGAGCAGTTCTTC. This sequence joins TRBV18 and TRBJ2-1; 8 bases line up with TRBD2. The junction had 12 bases not matched to a gene; V was cut back by 0 bases and J by 8 bases. Germline V gene lookup returns CDR1 KGHSH and CDR2 LQKENI. There are 17 residues in the CDR3.

The chain uses TRBV19 and TRBJ1-2; possible D gene TRBD1, 5 bases. CDR1 and CDR2 from the germline V gene are LNHDA and SQIVND (reference sequence). This CDR3 has 17 residues. V was clipped by 5 bases and J by 4 bases, with 23 bases between them. The CDR3 nucleotides are TGTGCCAGTAGTTCTATGATGGGGCAGGGCACAACCTATGGCTACACCTTC. This gives the protein CASSSMMGQGTTYGYTF.

DNA for the CDR3: TGTGCCAGCAGTTTACCGTCCGTTAGGGGCTACGAGCAGTACTTC. This encodes CASSLPSVRGYEQYF. V usage is TRBV28 and J usage is TRBJ2-7; tentative D call: TRBD1 (5 bases). The V gene lost 2 bases and the J gene lost 3 bases, with 14 bases spanning the gap. Germline V gives CDR1 MDHEN, CDR2 SYDVKM. This CDR3 comprises 15 residues.